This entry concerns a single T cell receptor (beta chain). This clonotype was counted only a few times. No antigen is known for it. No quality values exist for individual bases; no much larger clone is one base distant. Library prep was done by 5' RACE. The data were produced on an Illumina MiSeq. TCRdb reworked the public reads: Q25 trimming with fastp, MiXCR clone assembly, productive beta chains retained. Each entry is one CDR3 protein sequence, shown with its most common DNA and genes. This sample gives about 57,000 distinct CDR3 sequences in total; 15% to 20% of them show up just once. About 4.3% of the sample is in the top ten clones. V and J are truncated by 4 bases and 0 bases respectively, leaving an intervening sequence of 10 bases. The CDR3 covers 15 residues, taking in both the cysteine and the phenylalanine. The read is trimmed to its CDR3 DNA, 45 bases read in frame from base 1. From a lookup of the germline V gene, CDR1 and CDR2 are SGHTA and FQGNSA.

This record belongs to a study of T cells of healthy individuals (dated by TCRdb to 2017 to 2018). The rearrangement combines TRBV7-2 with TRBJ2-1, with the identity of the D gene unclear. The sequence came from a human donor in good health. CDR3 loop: CASSSDWSSYNEQFF. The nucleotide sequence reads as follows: TGTGCCAGCAGCTCAGACTGGAGCTCCTACAATGAGCAGTTCTTC. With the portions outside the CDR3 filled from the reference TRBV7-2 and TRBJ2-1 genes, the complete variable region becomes GAGVSQSPSNKVTEKGKDVELRCDPISGHTALYWYRQSLGQGLEFLIYFQGNSAPDKSGLPSDRFSAERTGGSVSTLTIQRTQQEDSAVYLCASSSDWSSYNEQFFGPGTRLTVL.